This T cell receptor (beta chain) is from a study of vaccination effects on CD4 cells after COVID-19. As to this clone: Its antigen is not known.

Trimming removed 3 bases from V and 6 bases from J, with 15 bases in between. CDR1 is SQVTM, CDR2 ANQGSEA, per germline. The CDR3 runs 14 residues. Sequencing followed a ViraFEST assay step that expanded antigen-specific CD4+ T cells with viral peptide pools. A roughly 10-day culture period preceded the isolation of CD4+ T cells. Either the BNT162b2 or mRNA-1273 vaccine was given to participants in two doses. According to the study, vaccine recipients showed no prior SARS-CoV-2 infection and negative nucleocapsid antibodies. The repertoire was sequenced with immunoSEQ multiplex PCR; TCRdb's copy has only in-frame clones and lacks some. The sample shows more than 9,000 clones, about 72% of them seen only once.

The chain combines TRBV29-1 with TRBJ2-1; the D is unclear. The specimen comprised CD4+ T cells from PBMCs cultured with SARS-CoV-2 spike peptides, sampled after COVID-19 vaccination. The origin of this receptor is a human donor who received a COVID-19 vaccine. In DNA form, the CDR3 reads TGCAGCGTTGAGCCCCCGACGGCCTCCAATGAGCAGTTCTTC. Amino acid sequence: CSVEPPTASNEQFF.